This TCR beta chain is drawn from a study of T cells in Graves' hyperthyroidism and ophthalmopathy (dated by TCRdb to the late 2010s). About the study as a whole: Peripheral blood was collected at initial diagnosis, before any treatment. The study also compared thyroid tissue and blood T-cell repertoires from five or six Graves' hyperthyroidism patients. An independent validation cohort of fewer than 20 hyperthyroidism patients and 17 patients who later progressed to ophthalmopathy tested prospective prediction of ophthalmopathy. The 100 discovery patients were divided at random into training and test sets in a 7:3 ratio. Once sampling was done, hyperthyroidism patients were given methimazole at a starting dose of 30 mg daily, whereas ophthalmopathy patients were given high-dose intravenous methylprednisolone. To identify distinguishing TCR V-J signatures, a discovery cohort of about 100 patients was used, comprising 43 with Graves' ophthalmopathy and roughly 60 with stable Graves' hyperthyroidism. TCR Vbeta CDR3 sequencing of around 130 peripheral blood samples (43 ophthalmopathy, approximately 80 hyperthyroidism and some 17 progressor patients) is reported in the paper. What the work shows at the level of the full study, not this receptor alone: In validation, the model predicted progression to ophthalmopathy a median of around 6.5 months before onset, with roughly 71% sensitivity and about 75% specificity. Sample size was not statistically predetermined, and blinding of investigators to group allocation was not performed. Most expanded thyroid clonotypes (frequency above 0.001) were also detected in blood, suggesting blood repertoires may reflect thyroid immune responses. A model built on a 13 V-J signature distinguished ophthalmopathy from stable hyperthyroidism, reaching about 88% sensitivity and around 81% specificity in cross-validation and 80%/75% in testing.

This clonotype has at least ten counts. What this receptor recognizes is not known. One base away there is no much larger clone; base qualities are not given. The TCR beta CDR3 regions were amplified from the RNA transcripts. The first round of RT-PCR for the TCR CDR3 was performed with the HTBI primer set and the Qiagen OneStep RT-PCR kit. A second multiplex PCR round built the libraries, followed by size selection and purification. The libraries were sequenced on an Illumina HiSeq2000 using paired-end 100 bp reads. Per the authors' processing: SOAPnuke was used to process the raw data, throwing out any read that contained adapters or uncalled bases, had a mean Phred below 15, or lacked an exact constant-primer or identifier match. High-quality paired reads were merged with COPE v1.2.5, and unique nucleotide sequences were defined as clonotypes. MiTCR v1.1 was used to align the clonotypes against IMGT TRBV, TRBD and TRBJ reference segments. The analysis included only V-J combinations with a frequency above 0.0001, which together covered 99.2% of the repertoires. A TCS score was defined as the ratio of F50 (clonal expansion) to E x V (chaos), with BLOSUM62-based TCRdist applied between CDR3 peptides within each V-J. Welch's t-statistics and random forest reduced several hundred V-J features to 10 to 15, which were used in a naive Bayes classifier (R e1071). TCRdb reran the public reads through fastp at Q25 and MiXCR, keeping productive beta chains. Rows matching on CDR3 protein sequence are summarized as one entry with the most common DNA and genes. The V and J calls and clone size come from TCRdb's table, not from the authors' own analysis. This sample lists some 530,000 distinct CDR3 sequences; less than 25% were detected once. The leading ten clones occupy about 49% of the sample.

Ophthalmopathy patients had moderately to severely active disease, with a Clinical Activity Score of 3 or more, a NOSPECS grade of 4 or more, and a disease duration of less than 3 months. The study excluded patients with uncontrolled infections, other autoimmune diseases, pregnancy or lactation. Clinical symptoms, serum thyroxine and TRAb, thyroid ultrasound, and orbital computed tomography formed the basis for the diagnoses. PBMCs were separated from 8 to 10 ml of fresh peripheral blood using Ficoll-Paque density gradient centrifugation. Total RNA was extracted with Trizol reagent, and quality was checked on an Agilent 2100 Bioanalyzer. The TCR sequence derives from a woman in her 70s with Graves' ophthalmopathy. Sequencing used blood.

The encoded CDR3 is CASRQNYGYTF. The nucleotide sequence reads TGTGCCTCCCGACAGAACTATGGCTACACCTTC. The V and J genes are TRBV30 and TRBJ1-2; TRBD1 is a weak D gene call, 5 bases matching. From the germline V gene (reference sequence), CDR1 is GTSNPN and CDR2 is SVGIG. The CDR3 sequence holds 11 residues, the cysteine and phenylalanine included. CDR3 DNA is the only sequence kept; it has 33 bases, read in frame from the first base. Trimming at the junction amounts to 7 bases on V and 2 bases on J, and the germline ends lie 8 bases apart.